The TCR delta chain described here comes from a study of γδ T cells in repeated Plasmodium falciparum infection. TCRdb ran CATT on the multiplex PCR reads. Among roughly 86,000 delta-chain clones listed, around 1.4% were seen once. Flow sorting of PBMC yielded separate Vgamma9/Vdelta2+ and Vdelta2-negative gammadelta T cell populations for bulk repertoire analysis. This CDR3 region has 21 residues. Germline CDR1 TSWWSYY, CDR2 QGS. V trimming: 4 bases; J trimming: 2 bases; junction bases outside the gene matches: 22. This clone occurred a few times. TCRdb lists the protein of a much larger clone for this DNA, which differs at residue 9, so this is likely a read error; the protein given here is translated from the DNA itself.

The specimen was gamma-delta T cells from blood. The V and J genes are TRDV1 and TRDJ1, with 10 bases lining up with TRDD3. No J gene is reported in TCRdb; it was inferred here by comparing the DNA with germline. The sequence was collected from a pool of human donors (malaria-infected and uninfected, not separated). The CDR3 DNA reads TGTGCTCTTGGGGCCCATTCCTACGCTGGTGGGGGATACTCAGAAACCGATAAACTCATCTTT. Amino acids: CALGAHSYAGGGYSETDKLIF.